These 32 T cell receptor beta chains came from one sample sequenced in a study of blood T cell repertoires in COVID-19. Repertoires were generated with immunoSEQ multiplex PCR, while TCRdb's copy carries only in-frame clones and drops some. The table has about 220,000 clones, approximately 92% seen once. Source material: PBMCs or T cells enriched from blood (not recorded which). The receptors derive from a woman under 30 in a cohort exposed to, infected with or recovered from COVID-19 (not recorded which).

The V and J genes are TRBV20-1 and TRBJ2-1; D is possibly TRBD2 (6 bases). Trimming cost V 3 bases and J 7 bases, with 16 bases left between them. The germline V gene encodes CDR1 DFQATT and CDR2 SNEGSKA (reference sequence). This CDR3 comprises 14 residues. The CDR3 bases are TGCAGTGCTAGTGTGTCCGGGAGTGGAAATGAGCAGTTCTTC. Translation gives CSASVSGSGNEQFF.

V usage is TRBV5-6 and J usage is TRBJ1-6; tentative D call: TRBD1 (5 bases). Trimming cost V 0 bases and J 7 bases, with 11 bases left between them. The CDR3 is 15 residues long. The germline CDR1 and CDR2 sequences are SGHDT and YYEEEE. CDR3 bases: TGTGCCAGCAGCTTGGTGAGTCGGGGGAATTCACCCCTCCACTTT. It encodes CASSLVSRGNSPLHF.

V is TRBV25-1 and J is TRBJ2-7; D not certain. The CDR3 has 10 residues. Trimming stripped 6 bases from V and 3 bases from J, with 3 bases between. CDR1 MGHDK and CDR2 SYGVNS come from the germline V gene. CDR3 sequence (DNA): TGTGCCAGCAGATACTACGAGCAGTACTTC. Translating it yields CASRYYEQYF.

The genes are TRBV19 and TRBJ2-1; TRBD1 might be the D (7 bases). This CDR3 is 15 amino acids long. V dropped 3 bases and J dropped 6 bases, with 15 bases sitting between them. CDR1 and CDR2 from the germline V gene are LNHDA and SQIVND (reference sequence). For the CDR3, the DNA is TGTGCCAGTAGTATCGGAGGGGGCCGGGGCAATGAGCAGTTCTTC. Amino acids: CASSIGGGRGNEQFF.

This chain uses TRBV19 with TRBJ1-1, with D hard to call. The CDR3 has 12 residues. Germline-derived CDR1 and CDR2 are LNHDA and SQIVND (reference sequence). The V and J ends lost 5 bases and 1 base respectively, with 5 bases between them. The CDR3 loop reads CASSPRNTEAFF. The CDR3 coding sequence is TGTGCCAGTAGTCCGAGGAACACTGAAGCTTTCTTT.

This clone was seen once. The rearrangement links TRBV27 to TRBJ2-7; 8 nucleotides align to TRBD2. The germline V gene encodes CDR1 MNHEY and CDR2 SMNVEV (reference sequence). This CDR3 region has 15 residues. Losses at the gene ends were 5 bases for V and 3 bases for J; bases not matched to a gene: 9. The CDR3 reads CASSPRTSLDYEQYF. As DNA, the CDR3 is TGTGCCAGCAGTCCACGGACTAGCCTAGACTACGAGCAGTACTTC.

V and J are TRBV5-6 and TRBJ1-5; 10 bases align to TRBD1. V lost 2 bases and J lost 6; bases outside the gene matches: 8. CDR1 is SGHDT, CDR2 YYEEEE, per germline. This CDR3 is built from 16 residues. CDR3 bases: TGTGCCAGCAGCTTAGGACAGGGGGTGGAAGGTCAGCCCCAGCATTTT. Amino acid sequence: CASSLGQGVEGQPQHF.

The chain couples TRBV2 to TRBJ1-6; D unresolved. Trimming left V 10 bases short and J 9 bases short, with 22 bases between. CDR1 is SNHLY and CDR2 is FYNNEI in the germline V gene. The CDR3 spans 15 residues. CDR3 protein: CATARVQGRGSPLHF. The CDR3 DNA reads TGTGCCACCGCGAGGGTGCAAGGGAGAGGTTCACCCCTCCACTTT.

The gene calls are TRBV29-1 and TRBJ1-2, with D possibly matching TRBD1 (5 bases). The CDR3 has 12 amino acids. Germline CDR1 is SQVTM and CDR2 is ANQGSEA. V lost 6 bases and J 4 bases, leaving 12 bases between the germline ends. CDR3 in amino acids: CSVTIDSYGYTF. DNA for the CDR3: TGCAGCGTAACGATAGACAGCTATGGCTACACCTTC.

V gene TRBV11-2 combines with J gene TRBJ2-3; 8 bases align to TRBD2. Germline CDR1 reads SGHAT; CDR2 reads FQNNGV. The CDR3 is made up of 18 amino acids. J was trimmed by 3 bases and V by 5 bases; bases with no gene match: 16. The DNA of the CDR3 is TGTGCCAGCAGCCCCGGGACGGTGGTCGGGAGGGCGACAGATACGCAGTATTTT. Translated: CASSPGTVVGRATDTQYF.

Details on this clone: A junction end diverges from the germline sequence, so it may reflect a read error. The V call is TRBV4-1, the J call TRBJ2-5, with D possibly matching TRBD2 (5 bases). This CDR3 contains 14 residues. Germline CDR1 is MGHRA and CDR2 is YSYEKL. In DNA, the CDR3 is TGCGCCAGCAGCCAAGATCGGAAGGTGTCTAGCCAGAACTTC. Amino acids: CASSQDRKVSSQNF.

J is TRBJ1-6 and V is TRBV2, with D possibly TRBD1 on 6 matching bases. CDR3 size: 13 residues. Germline V gene lookup returns CDR1 SNHLY and CDR2 FYNNEI. The V end lost 4 bases, the J end lost 10 bases, and 11 bases lay between the germline ends. CDR3 coding DNA: TGTGCCAGCAGTGGGGGGCAAGGCTCACCCCTCCACTTT. Amino acid sequence: CASSGGQGSPLHF.

The chain uses TRBV27 and TRBJ1-2; D is possibly TRBD1 (6 bases). Germline assignment: CDR1 MNHEY and CDR2 SMNVEV (reference sequence). Trimming left V 3 bases short and J 6 bases short, with 17 bases between. The CDR3 loop spans 15 amino acids. CDR3 nucleotide sequence: TGTGCCAGCAGTTTCCGGGACATCCCTCCGGATGGCTACACCTTC. Its translation: CASSFRDIPPDGYTF.

This clone was detected once. This chain links TRBV6-5 with TRBJ2-3, with D maybe TRBD2 (6 bases). Trimming shortened V by 0 bases and J by 1 base, and 8 bases separated the two germline ends. There are 15 residues in the CDR3. The V gene's germline CDR1 is MNHEY and CDR2 SVGAGI. The CDR3 protein is CASSYSERGTDTQYF. The CDR3 DNA follows: TGTGCCAGCAGTTACTCTGAGCGGGGCACAGATACGCAGTATTTT.

In this sample, this clone turned up once. J is TRBJ2-1 and V is TRBV9, with 9 bases that match TRBD2. This CDR3 region has 17 residues. Germline CDR1 is SGDLS and CDR2 is YYNGEE. The trim removed 4 bases at V and 6 bases at J, leaving 14 bases unmatched. DNA for the CDR3: TGTGCCAGCAGCCAGGGTAGTGTAGCGGGAGTTAGCAATGAGCAGTTCTTC. It is translated as CASSQGSVAGVSNEQFF.

The chain links TRBV5-4 to TRBJ2-1; 14 nucleotides match TRBD2. CDR1 SGHNT and CDR2 YYREEE come from the germline V gene (reference sequence). The CDR3 covers 18 residues. The V segment lost 2 bases and the J segment 7 bases; nucleotides outside the gene matches: 11. This CDR3 reads CASSFSATSGREVNEQFF. CDR3 coding DNA: TGTGCCAGCAGCTTTTCGGCGACTAGCGGGAGGGAGGTGAATGAGCAGTTCTTC.

This clone was found once. The CDR3 sequence: CASSLGSGGVEQYF. Here the CDR3 DNA reads TGTGCCAGCAGCTTAGGTAGCGGGGGAGTCGAGCAGTACTTC. The chain has TRBV7-9 and TRBJ2-7, with TRBD2 identical over 9 bases. Germline loops: CDR1 SEHNR, CDR2 FQNEAQ (reference sequence). J gave up 6 bases and V 1 base, and 4 bases lay outside the gene matches. CDR3 length: 14 residues.

The genes are TRBV15 and TRBJ1-1; 9 positions agree with TRBD1. J lost 1 base, V lost 3 bases, and 9 bases had no gene match. CDR1 and CDR2 (germline): LNHNV, YYDKDF (reference sequence). There are 17 residues in the CDR3. This chain's CDR3 is CATSREPPGQGNTEAFF. Here the CDR3 DNA reads TGTGCCACCAGCAGGGAGCCTCCGGGACAGGGGAACACTGAAGCTTTCTTT.

The rearrangement links TRBV4-1 to TRBJ2-3, with a weak D call TRBD1 (6 bases). The CDR3 is made up of 15 amino acids. Trimming pared 0 bases from V and 6 bases from J, leaving 13 bases between. Germline loops: CDR1 MGHRA, CDR2 YSYEKL. The CDR3 here is CASSQEDRTSDTQYF. For the CDR3, the DNA is TGCGCCAGCAGCCAAGAAGACAGGACGAGTGATACGCAGTATTTT.

The chain uses TRBV29-1 and TRBJ1-1, with TRBD1 as a possible D gene (5 bases). CDR3 size: 15 residues. The V end lost 6 bases, the J end lost 4 bases, and 21 bases lay between the germline ends. CDR1 is SQVTM and CDR2 is ANQGSEA in the germline V gene. The CDR3 protein is CSVRPGGMGGTEAFF. The CDR3 DNA reads as TGCAGCGTCCGACCCGGCGGGATGGGGGGCACTGAAGCTTTCTTT.

The chain joins TRBV11-2 to TRBJ1-2, with D perhaps TRBD1 (6 bases). Looked up from germline, CDR1 is SGHAT and CDR2 is FQNNGV. This CDR3 has 13 residues. Trimming took off 5 bases at V and 5 bases at J, with 12 bases between the two ends. As DNA, the CDR3 is TGTGCCAGCAGCCCAAAGGGGGATTATGGCTACACCTTC. Its translation is CASSPKGDYGYTF.

The rearrangement links TRBV27 to TRBJ2-1, with 9 bases matching TRBD2. This CDR3 is built from 16 residues. Trimming removed 3 bases from V and 9 bases from J; junction bases left unmatched: 12. CDR1 and CDR2 (germline): MNHEY, SMNVEV (reference sequence). The CDR3 sequence: CASSFSSSGVYGEQFF. In DNA form, the CDR3 reads TGTGCCAGCAGTTTCTCCTCTAGCGGGGTCTACGGTGAGCAGTTCTTC.

The rearrangement joins TRBV13 to TRBJ2-1; D may be TRBD1 (5 bases). From germline, CDR1 is PRHDT and CDR2 FYEKMQ (reference sequence). Trimming cost V 2 bases and J 1 base, with 18 bases left between them. The CDR3 has 18 residues. Written as DNA, the CDR3 is TGTGCCAGCAGCTTAACCCTACCGGACACCGTATCCTACAATGAGCAGTTCTTC. This sequence encodes CASSLTLPDTVSYNEQFF.

The chain links TRBV11-2 to TRBJ1-2; D uncertain. The CDR3 consists of 13 residues. Germline V CDR1 and CDR2: SGHAT, FQNNGV. V lost 0 bases and J lost 4, with 6 bases in between. The CDR3 DNA sequence: TGTGCCAGCAGCTTAGACCGGGGCTATGGCTACACCTTC. Translating it yields CASSLDRGYGYTF.

DNA of the CDR3: TGTGCCAGCCTCGACTTCTTAGTCTCTGGAAACACCATATATTTT. Amino acid sequence: CASLDFLVSGNTIYF. The V call is TRBV6-5, the J call TRBJ1-3, with D uncertain. Trimming took 8 bases from V and 0 from J, leaving 14 bases between them. Germline CDR1 reads MNHEY; CDR2 reads SVGAGI. This CDR3 has 15 amino acids.

This chain links TRBV1 with TRBJ2-7; TRBD1 is taken as the D call from the table, unchecked against the DNA. TRBV1 is flagged as a pseudogene. The CDR3 sequence is 16 residues long. The CDR3 nucleotides are TGCACCAGCAGCCAAGTAAGAGCACGACAGGTGCGAGGGCAGTACTTC. Translated: CTSSQVRARQVRGQYF.

V is TRBV19 and J is TRBJ1-5, with a tentative D call TRBD1 (6 bases). V was shortened by 4 bases and J by 1 base, with 17 bases between the two germline ends. The CDR3 runs 17 residues. Germline V gene sequence: CDR1 LNHDA, CDR2 SQIVND (reference sequence). As DNA, the CDR3 is TGTGCCAGTAGTACTGAGGAGGACAGTTTGAGCAATCAGCCCCAGCATTTT. Translating gives CASSTEEDSLSNQPQHF. Full variable domain (outside the CDR3, taken from reference TRBV19 and TRBJ1-5): DGGITQSPKYLFRKEGQNVTLSCEQNLNHDAMYWYRQDPGQGLRLIYYSQIVNDFQKGDIAEGYSVSREKKESFPLTVTSAQKNPTAFYLCASSTEEDSLSNQPQHFGDGTRLSIL.

The chain has TRBV30 and TRBJ2-7; D is uncertain. V was clipped by 2 bases and J by 2 bases, with 4 bases between them. CDR3 length equals 11 residues. CDR1 and CDR2 from the germline V gene are GTSNPN and SVGIG (reference sequence). CDR3 sequence reads: CAWSTAYEQYF. In DNA, the CDR3 is TGTGCCTGGAGTACGGCCTACGAGCAGTACTTC.

The genes are TRBV5-4 and TRBJ1-1; possibly TRBD1 for D (6 bases). This CDR3 comprises 12 residues. V was cut by 8 bases and J by 3 bases, with 11 bases left in between. The germline CDR1 and CDR2 sequences are SGHNT and YYREEE (reference sequence). The CDR3 region is CARYKGDTEAFF. Written as DNA, the CDR3 is TGTGCCAGATATAAGGGGGACACTGAAGCTTTCTTT.

This clone came up once. The genes are TRBV13 and TRBJ2-1; D perhaps matches TRBD1 (5 bases). V was trimmed by 0 bases and J by 0 bases, leaving 15 bases between them. This CDR3 comprises 18 residues. Germline V gene data show CDR1 as PRHDT and CDR2 as FYEKMQ (reference sequence). The CDR3 coding sequence is TGTGCCAGCAGCTTAGGCTGGCAGGGTGCGAGCTCCTACAATGAGCAGTTCTTC. Translating it yields CASSLGWQGASSYNEQFF.

This rearrangement joins TRBV9 to TRBJ1-2; a possible D gene is TRBD1 (6 bases). The CDR3 extends over 11 amino acids. The germline V gene has CDR1 SGDLS and CDR2 YYNGEE. With 4 bases removed from V and 8 bases from J, the gap between germline ends came to 9 bases. The DNA for the CDR3 is TGTGCCAGCAGCTCCGACAGGGGCTACACCTTC. It encodes CASSSDRGYTF.

The chain couples TRBV7-2 to TRBJ1-3; D call uncertain. Trimming cost V 2 bases and J 1 base, with 12 bases left between them. Germline values: CDR1 SGHTA, CDR2 FQGNSA. The CDR3 totals 16 residues. CDR3 region: CASSLIAPGSGNTIYF. CDR3 nucleotide sequence: TGTGCCAGCAGCTTAATCGCCCCGGGATCTGGAAACACCATATATTTT. The entire variable domain, with the rest obtained from reference TRBV7-2 and TRBJ1-3, is as follows: GAGVSQSPSNKVTEKGKDVELRCDPISGHTALYWYRQSLGQGLEFLIYFQGNSAPDKSGLPSDRFSAERTGGSVSTLTIQRTQQEDSAVYLCASSLIAPGSGNTIYFGEGSWLTVV.